This is a list of T cell receptor beta chains from one sample in a study of T cells in Graves' hyperthyroidism and ophthalmopathy. Each CDR3 protein is one row after TCRdb ran MiXCR on the multiplex PCR reads. In the table there are around 540,000 distinct CDR3 sequences, roughly 16% of which are singletons. Sequenced sample: blood. The receptors originated from a woman aged 25-40 years with Graves' ophthalmopathy. Both conserved end residues are part of each CDR3. The order of the fields is clone size, CDR3 length, V gene, J gene, D gene, CDR3 DNA, CDR3 protein. A D gene is named only where the DNA matches it firmly. Clone size is given for some rows only: seen once, a few or many times, or a class if the clone is expanded.

NA	15	TRBV6-1	TRBJ2-6	NA	TGTGCCAGCTCACCAAGGGTCTCTGGGGCCAACGTCCTGACTTTC	CASSPRVSGANVLTF
few	14	TRBV20-1	TRBJ2-2	NA	TGCAGTGCTATGGACATCGCGAACACCGGGGAGCTGTTTTTT	CSAMDIANTGELFF
NA	14	TRBV6-1	TRBJ2-1	TRBD2	TGTGCCAGCAGTGAAGCGCGGCTAGCGGGAGAGCAGTTCTTC	CASSEARLAGEQFF
NA	15	TRBV14	TRBJ1-5	NA	TGTGCCAGCAGCCATTCCGGTCTGAACAATCAGCCCCAGCATTTT	CASSHSGLNNQPQHF
many	13	TRBV10-3	TRBJ2-7	TRBD1	TGTGCCATCAGGCGACAGGGGAGAGGCGAGCAGTACTTC	CAIRRQGRGEQYF
NA	15	TRBV6-2/TRBV6-3	TRBJ2-3	NA	TGTGCCAGCAGCACCAGCGGCCTCACCGGGAATACGCAGTATTTT	CASSTSGLTGNTQYF
many	15	TRBV12-3/TRBV12-4	TRBJ2-7	TRBD2	TGTGCCAGCAGCCCCTCATTTAGCGGGAGTTACGAGCAGTACTTC	CASSPSFSGSYEQYF
many	16	TRBV3-1	TRBJ1-1	NA	TGTGCCAGCAGCTGGGGGCGAAACAGCCAGAACACTGAAGCTTTCTTT	CASSWGRNSQNTEAFF
many	13	TRBV20-1	TRBJ2-5	NA	TGCAGTGCCCCCCCCCCGGGAGTAGAGACCCAGTACTTC	CSAPPPGVETQYF
few	13	TRBV19	TRBJ2-1	TRBD2	TGTGCCAGTAGGCCTAGCGGGGGCAACCAGCAGTTCTTC	CASRPSGGNQQFF
NA	12	TRBV6-1	TRBJ1-1	NA	TGTGCCGTCACCCCGGAGGACAGTGAAGCTTTCTTT	CAVTPEDSEAFF
few	12	TRBV7-2	TRBJ2-2	NA	TGTGCCAGCAGCTTTCGAGCCGGGGAGCTGTTTTTT	CASSFRAGELFF
few	14	TRBV20-1	TRBJ2-7	NA	TGCAGTGCTAGAGTCGCGGCGGGAACCTACGAGCAGTACTTC	CSARVAAGTYEQYF
many	15	TRBV27	TRBJ2-5	NA	TGTGCCAGCAGTCTCCGGACGGGAAAGGAAGAGACCCAGTACTTC	CASSLRTGKEETQYF
NA	13	TRBV10-3	TRBJ2-1	TRBD1	TGTGCCATCTCTGTCGGACAGGGATATGAGCAGTTCTTC	CAISVGQGYEQFF
many	14	TRBV6-2/TRBV6-3	TRBJ2-7	NA	TGTGCCAGCAGTTACTCCGGATCCGGCTACGAGCAGTACTTC	CASSYSGSGYEQYF
many	11	TRBV7-6	TRBJ2-5	NA	TGTGCCAGCAGCCAGTACGAGGTCCTGTACTTC	CASSQYEVLYF
many	14	TRBV2	TRBJ2-7	NA	TGTGCCAGCATCCGATCTTTAGCGTCGGGGGAGCAGTACTTC	CASIRSLASGEQYF
NA	13	TRBV29-1	TRBJ2-7	NA	TGCAGCGTTGAGCTCAGCGGATCCTACGAGCAGTACTTC	CSVELSGSYEQYF
many	11	TRBV28	TRBJ2-7	NA	TGTGCCAGCAGTTGGAACTACGAGCAGTACTTC	CASSWNYEQYF
few	15	TRBV28	TRBJ2-5	TRBD2	TGTGCCAGCAATTGGACGGGAGGGGTCCAAGAGACCCAGTACTTC	CASNWTGGVQETQYF
NA	14	TRBV20-1	TRBJ2-3	TRBD2	TGCAGTGCTAGTAGCGGGAGGGCTGGGGATACGCAGTATTTT	CSASSGRAGDTQYF
few	16	TRBV11-2	TRBJ2-1	TRBD2	TGTGCCAGCAGCCCCTTTTATAGCGGGAGTGTCGATGAGCAGTTCTTC	CASSPFYSGSVDEQFF
NA	14	TRBV20-1	TRBJ1-1	NA	TGCAGTGCGCAACACGGACAGATGAACACTGAAGCTTTCTTT	CSAQHGQMNTEAFF
NA	14	TRBV6-2/TRBV6-3	TRBJ2-5	NA	TGTGCCAGCAGTCCTGCCCTGGGGCAAGAGACCCAGTACTTC	CASSPALGQETQYF
many	14	TRBV9	TRBJ2-5	TRBD2	TGTGCCAGCAGCGTCCTTAGCGGGTCGGAGACCCAGTACTTC	CASSVLSGSETQYF
NA	14	TRBV28	TRBJ2-2	TRBD1	TGTGCCAGCAGTATCGTACAGGGGTGGAGGGAGCTGTTTTTT	CASSIVQGWRELFF
NA	15	TRBV5-1	TRBJ2-7	TRBD1	TGCGCCAGCAGCCTGACAGGGCAAGCCTCCTACGAGCAGTACTTC	CASSLTGQASYEQYF
NA	15	TRBV7-2	TRBJ2-7	NA	TGTGCCAGCAGCTTAGCTCCTGGGTCGCGCTACGAGCAGTACTTC	CASSLAPGSRYEQYF
few	9	TRBV20-1	TRBJ1-2	NA	TGCAGTGCTAACGATGGCTACACCTTC	CSANDGYTF
NA	15	TRBV9	TRBJ2-3	NA	TGTGCCAGCAGCGTTACGGCCCAAAGGGCAGATACGCAGTATTTT	CASSVTAQRADTQYF
many	12	TRBV20-1	TRBJ2-5	NA	TGCAGTGCTGAACTGGGAGAAGAGACCCAGTACTTC	CSAELGEETQYF
many	16	TRBV5-1	TRBJ2-1	NA	TGCGCCAGCAGCTTGACCTCCGCCACTACAGATAATGAGCAGTTCTTC	CASSLTSATTDNEQFF
NA	13	TRBV29-1	TRBJ2-3	NA	TGCAGCGTTGGGGGGTTTGGCACAGATACGCAGTATTTT	CSVGGFGTDTQYF
NA	15	TRBV20-1	TRBJ2-4	NA	TGCAGTGCTAGAGATTCCAGGGGCGCCAAAAACATTCAGTACTTC	CSARDSRGAKNIQYF
many	13	TRBV29-1	TRBJ2-5	NA	TGCAGCGTTGAAGGTCAGGACCAAGAGACCCAGTACTTC	CSVEGQDQETQYF
many	16	TRBV5-6	TRBJ2-7	TRBD1	TGTGCCAGCAGCTTGGCCGGGACAGGGCTTTACTACGAGCAGTACTTC	CASSLAGTGLYYEQYF
few	13	TRBV15	TRBJ1-2	TRBD1	TGTGCCACCAGCAGGGGCCGGGACAGGGACGACACCTTC	CATSRGRDRDDTF
NA	14	TRBV2	TRBJ2-7	TRBD1	TGTGCCAGCAGGGGGGACAGTCAAGGGTACGAGCAGTACTTC	CASRGDSQGYEQYF
few	14	TRBV7-9	TRBJ1-2	NA	TGTGCCAGCAGCCCCGGGGCAGGGGCGTTAAGCTACACCTTC	CASSPGAGALSYTF
few	15	TRBV6-2/TRBV6-3	TRBJ2-3	TRBD2	TGTGCCAGCAGTTACGGCCTAGCGGAGACAGATACGCAGTATTTT	CASSYGLAETDTQYF
many	15	TRBV4-1	TRBJ1-4	NA	TGCGCCAGCAGCCAAGTCCCCACAACTAATGAAAAACTGTTTTTT	CASSQVPTTNEKLFF
NA	13	TRBV7-8	TRBJ2-7	NA	TGTGCCAGCAGACCTCGGGACACCTACGAGCAGTACTTC	CASRPRDTYEQYF
many	13	TRBV11-2	TRBJ2-3	TRBD2	TGTGCCAGCAGCCTCCAGCGGGGGGGTACGCAGTATTTT	CASSLQRGGTQYF
few	15	TRBV7-3	TRBJ2-1	NA	TGTGCCAGCAGCTTAGATCAGAACTCCTACAATGAGCAGTTCTTC	CASSLDQNSYNEQFF
NA	19	TRBV20-1	TRBJ2-3	TRBD2	TGCAGTGCTAGAGTGGGACTAGCGGGAAGACCCGAACCCACAGATACGCAGTATTTT	CSARVGLAGRPEPTDTQYF
many	18	TRBV6-1	TRBJ2-3	TRBD2	TGTGCCAGCAGCCCCCCAGTGGAGGCTAGCGGAAGCACAGATACGCAGTATTTT	CASSPPVEASGSTDTQYF
few	16	TRBV10-3	TRBJ2-1	NA	TGTGCCATCAGTGAGTCTAGGGGGAACCTATACAATGAGCAGTTCTTC	CAISESRGNLYNEQFF
NA	16	TRBV6-9	TRBJ2-6	NA	TGTGCCAGCAGTTACCCGATGGGGGCTGGGGCCAACGTCCTGACTTTC	CASSYPMGAGANVLTF
NA	15	TRBV5-5	TRBJ2-7	NA	TGTGCCAGCAGCTTGGTTCAGGGGGGGCCTTACGAGCAGTACTTC	CASSLVQGGPYEQYF
many	15	TRBV3-1	TRBJ1-3	NA	TGTGCCAGCAGCCAAAATACAGGCTCTGGAAACACCATATATTTT	CASSQNTGSGNTIYF
few	15	TRBV28	TRBJ2-3	TRBD2	TGTGCCAGCAGGGGTGGCGGGAGGGGCACAGATACGCAGTATTTT	CASRGGGRGTDTQYF
few	20	TRBV4-3	TRBJ2-4	TRBD2	TGCGCCAGCAGCCAGGTCCCGGGACTAGCGGGCGCAATAGCCAAAAACATTCAGTACTTC	CASSQVPGLAGAIAKNIQYF
many	16	TRBV28	TRBJ2-2	TRBD1	TGTGCCAGCAGTTTAGGGGTGACAGGGAGTACCGGGGAGCTGTTTTTT	CASSLGVTGSTGELFF